The 9 T cell receptor beta chains listed next were all sequenced from one sample in a study of blood T cell repertoires in COVID-19. The repertoire was sequenced with immunoSEQ multiplex PCR; TCRdb's copy has only in-frame clones and lacks some. This table holds fewer than 350,000 clones, more than 75% found once. Specimen: PBMCs or T cells enriched from blood (not recorded which). The receptors come from a middle-aged woman with acute COVID-19.

This chain connects TRBV9 to TRBJ1-1; tentatively, D is TRBD1 (5 bases). V shed 4 bases and J shed 2 bases, with 18 bases lying between them. Per germline, CDR1 SGDLS and CDR2 YYNGEE. This CDR3 spans 16 amino acids. As DNA, the CDR3 is TGTGCCAGCAGCCCCCATCCCGGGGGTTCCAACACTGAAGCTTTCTTT. The encoded protein is CASSPHPGGSNTEAFF.

The rearrangement links TRBV6-5 to TRBJ2-7, with 8 nucleotides matching TRBD1. J was trimmed by 4 bases and V by 6 bases; bases with no gene match: 5. Germline V gives CDR1 MNHEY, CDR2 SVGAGI. This CDR3 has 13 amino acids. For the CDR3, the DNA is TGTGCCAGCAGCCAGGGGGCGTTTTACGAGCAGTACTTC. As protein: CASSQGAFYEQYF.

The chain uses TRBV19 and TRBJ2-3; TRBD2 matches at 10 bases. From germline, CDR1 is LNHDA and CDR2 SQIVND (reference sequence). V dropped 3 bases and J dropped 4; count of bases not matched to a gene: 4. This CDR3 has 15 residues. This CDR3 is CASSILAGVSDTQYF. The CDR3 nucleotides read TGTGCCAGTAGTATTCTAGCGGGAGTGTCAGATACGCAGTATTTT.

This clone appeared a single time. This chain joins TRBV12-3 or TRBV12-4 and TRBJ1-6; D remains ambiguous. CDR3 length: 13 residues. V dropped 3 bases and J dropped 7 bases, with 7 bases sitting between them. CDR3 DNA: TGTGCCAGCAGTTTTTACGAGAATTCACCCCTCCACTTT. Residues: CASSFYENSPLHF.

The rearrangement joins TRBV7-9 to TRBJ2-7, with TRBD2 as a possible D gene (5 bases). CDR3 length: 12 amino acids. Germline-derived CDR1 and CDR2 are SEHNR and FQNEAQ (reference sequence). The V gene lost 3 bases and the J gene lost 7 bases, with 10 bases spanning the gap. CDR3 bases: TGTGCCAGCAGCTTTAACCGGGGTGAGCAGTACTTC. Residues: CASSFNRGEQYF.

This CDR3 is CSVEDRQGSNEAFF. CDR3 DNA: TGCAGCGTTGAAGATCGTCAGGGTTCAAACGAAGCTTTCTTT. The rearrangement links TRBV29-1 to TRBJ1-1; tentative D call: TRBD1 (5 bases). Trimming pared 0 bases from V and 8 bases from J, leaving 16 bases between. The V gene's germline CDR1 is SQVTM and CDR2 ANQGSEA. There are 14 residues in the CDR3.

The gene calls are TRBV9 and TRBJ2-3; D ambiguous. The germline CDR1 and CDR2 sequences are SGDLS and YYNGEE. V gave up 4 bases and J gave up 1 base, with 10 bases separating them. There are 14 residues in the CDR3. The CDR3 nucleotides are TGTGCCAGCAGCCCCCCAGTGGGCACAGATACGCAGTATTTT. Protein: CASSPPVGTDTQYF.

The rearrangement links TRBV21-1 to TRBJ2-5; the D call TRBD1 from the table was never checked on the DNA. TRBV21-1 is noted as a pseudogene. The CDR3 contains 16 residues. For the CDR3, the DNA is TGTGCCAGCAGCAGAGAGGACAGGGGGCTTGGGGAGACCCAGTACTTC. It encodes CASSREDRGLGETQYF.

This clone appeared a single time. The chain recombines TRBV30 with TRBJ1-2, with unresolved D. This CDR3 region has 13 residues. V was clipped by 2 bases and J by 6 bases, with 13 bases between them. The germline V gene has CDR1 GTSNPN and CDR2 SVGIG (reference sequence). CDR3 sequence (DNA): TGTGCCTGGAGTCAGCCCTACGGGGATGGCTACACCTTC. Its protein product is CAWSQPYGDGYTF.